The 10 T cell receptor beta chains in this list originate from one sample, sequenced in a study of T cell clonality in common variable immunodeficiency. The table came from immunoSEQ multiplex PCR; TCRdb's copy has only in-frame clones and leaves some out. The sample presents some 60,000 clones, none singletons. Sample: peripheral blood mononuclear cells. The receptors come from a person aged 18 to 75 in good health.

This clone was observed many times. The CDR3 is cut off 3 residues early in the read; its end comes from the germline J gene. The rearrangement links TRBV28 to TRBJ1-1; TRBD1 is a possible D gene (5 bases). Deletions cut 8 bases from V and 4 bases from J, with 17 bases between. The germline V gene encodes CDR1 MDHEN and CDR2 SYDVKM. The CDR3 consists of 14 residues. The CDR3 here is CASWPAGLGTEAFF. CDR3 DNA (partial): TGTGCCAGCTGGCCCGCAGGGTTGGGCACTGAA.

Many counts were recorded for this clone. The read stops 3 residues short of the end of the CDR3; the missing end is completed from the germline J gene. This chain uses TRBV7-8 with TRBJ2-1, with 9 bases fitting TRBD2. Germline CDR1 and CDR2: SGHVS and FQNEAQ. The CDR3 is made up of 17 amino acids. J lost 5 bases, V lost 6 bases, and 14 bases had no gene match. CDR3 in amino acids: CASSPSGRQARDNEQFF. The covered CDR3 bases are TGTGCCAGCAGTCCGAGCGGGAGGCAGGCGCGGGACAATGAG.

The sample holds many counts of this clone. The read halts 3 residues ahead of the CDR3 end, with the missing end drawn from the germline J gene. The chain joins TRBV10-3 to TRBJ2-3; 7 bases agree with TRBD1. Unmatched junction bases numbered 11, after V lost 6 bases and J lost 2 bases. Germline V gene sequence: CDR1 ENHRY, CDR2 SYGVKD. The CDR3 contains 16 residues. CDR3 sequence reads: CAIRNRWDSPTDTQYF. The sequenced CDR3 bases are TGTGCCATCAGAAACCGATGGGACAGCCCCACAGATACG.

Ten or more counts support this clone. The CDR3 extends 3 residues past the end of the read, so its final part is completed from the germline J gene. The chain joins TRBV20-1 to TRBJ2-4; TRBD2 agrees at 9 bases. CDR3 length: 15 amino acids. The germline CDR1 and CDR2 sequences are DFQATT and SNEGSKA (reference sequence). The V segment lost 4 bases and the J segment 5 bases; nucleotides outside the gene matches: 9. CDR3 in amino acids: CSATSLAGAENIQYF. The covered CDR3 bases are TGCAGTGCTACTAGCTTAGCGGGAGCGGAAAACATT.

This clone was counted ten times or more. From the germline J gene comes the end of the CDR3, since the read stops 3 residues before it. The chain has TRBV29-1 and TRBJ2-1, with TRBD2 matching over 11 bases. Germline V gene lookup returns CDR1 SQVTM and CDR2 ANQGSEA. The trim removed 4 bases at V and 7 bases at J, leaving 6 bases unmatched. CDR3 length: 14 residues. The covered CDR3 bases are TGCAGCGTTGCACTAGCGGGAGTTGTGAATGAG. Translated: CSVALAGVVNE. The CDR3 in its entirety is CSVALAGVVNEQFF.

This clone was picked up many times. The read stops 3 residues short of the end of the CDR3; the missing end is completed from the germline J gene. The chain recombines TRBV20-1 with TRBJ1-6; TRBD1 might be the D (5 bases). The germline V gene has CDR1 DFQATT and CDR2 SNEGSKA (reference sequence). This CDR3 spans 13 amino acids. With 3 bases removed from V and 9 bases from J, the gap between germline ends came to 12 bases. CDR3 DNA, as far as it was read: TGCAGTGCTAGCGGCGGGGGACGTTCACCC. As protein: CSASGGGRSP. The full-length CDR3 reads as CSASGGGRSPLHF.

This clone was seen many times. The CDR3 extends 3 residues past the end of the read, so its final part is completed from the germline J gene. This rearrangement joins TRBV9 to TRBJ2-7; 9 positions agree with TRBD2. V lost 0 bases, J lost 5 bases, and 9 bases stayed unmatched. Germline V gives CDR1 SGDLS, CDR2 YYNGEE. The CDR3 contains 16 residues. CDR3 protein: CASSVEVSGSENEQYF. The sequenced part of the CDR3 DNA is TGTGCCAGCAGCGTAGAGGTTAGCGGGAGCGAGAACGAG.

In its sample, this clone was seen many times. The CDR3 end falls 3 residues outside the read, so it is completed with the germline J gene. The rearrangement links TRBV12-5 to TRBJ2-7; 7 bases align to TRBD1. The CDR3 covers 14 residues. CDR1 LGHNT and CDR2 FRNRAP come from the germline V gene. J lost 6 bases, V lost 5 bases, and 10 bases had no gene match. The CDR3 region is CASGIGQAWGEQYF. CDR3 DNA, as far as it was read: TGTGCTAGTGGTATCGGACAGGCATGGGGCGAG.

This clone came up many times. Read data end 3 residues before the CDR3 end; the end is taken from the germline J gene. The chain has TRBV19 and TRBJ2-1; 8 nucleotides match TRBD1. V lost 4 bases to trimming and J lost 5 bases; unmatched junction nucleotides: 7. Germline V gene data show CDR1 as LNHDA and CDR2 as SQIVND (reference sequence). The CDR3 has 15 residues. This CDR3 reads CASSTRTGWNNEQFF. The DNA read from the CDR3 is TGTGCCAGTAGTACCAGGACAGGGTGGAACAATGAG.

This clone was detected many times. Other DNA sequences in the sample encode the same CDR3. Partial CDR3 DNA: TGCAGTGCTAGAGACCAAAGGGGTTTTTCTTCACCC. Protein sequence: CSARDQRGFSSP. The entire CDR3 protein is CSARDQRGFSSPLHF. The J gene is TRBJ1-6, the V gene TRBV20-1, with a tentative D call TRBD1 (5 bases). Read data end 3 residues before the CDR3 end; the end is taken from the germline J gene. V was trimmed by 0 bases and J by 9 bases, leaving 15 bases between them. CDR1 DFQATT and CDR2 SNEGSKA come from the germline V gene (reference sequence). This CDR3 is 15 amino acids long.